These 27 T cell receptor beta chains were sequenced from one sample in a study of Ad26.COV2.S vaccination and SARS-CoV-2 variants. Treatment here: some 20 received Ad26.COV2.S at low or high dose, single or two shots; 5 received placebo; per-sample allocation not given. Vaccine and placebo recipients were sampled on day 63 after the first injection. Using immunoSEQ multiplex PCR, the repertoire was profiled, and TCRdb retains in-frame clones only, with some absent. The data show about 390,000 clones, roughly nine tenths seen once. The sequencing used peripheral blood, collected in a trial of Ad26.COV2.S vaccine versus placebo. These receptors all come from a person aged 18 to 65 who received the Ad26.COV2.S COVID-19 vaccine or a placebo.

This clone was recorded a few times. The CDR3 nucleotides are TGCGCCAGCAGCCAAGATCAATTGGGTTTGAGCAATCAGCCCCAGCATTTT. As protein: CASSQDQLGLSNQPQHF. The chain uses TRBV4-1 and TRBJ1-5; D ambiguous. The V gene lost 0 bases and the J gene lost 1 base, with 13 bases spanning the gap. From germline, CDR1 is MGHRA and CDR2 YSYEKL. The CDR3 extends over 17 amino acids.

The chain carries TRBV3-1 (or the pseudogene TRBV3-2) and TRBJ2-6, with 12 bases identical to TRBD2. CDR3 length equals 19 residues. J was trimmed by 3 bases and V by 5 bases; bases with no gene match: 11. Germline loops: CDR1 LGHDT, CDR2 YNNKEL (reference sequence). The CDR3 DNA follows: TGTGCCAGCAGCTCTAGGGAGACTAGCGGGGGAGGTGGGGCCAACGTCCTGACTTTC. This gives the protein CASSSRETSGGGGANVLTF.

The chain is built from TRBV7-9 and TRBJ2-3; perhaps D is TRBD1 or TRBD2 (7 bases each). CDR1 and CDR2 (germline): SEHNR, FQNEAQ (reference sequence). CDR3 length: 16 amino acids. Trimming stripped 5 bases from V and 1 base from J, with 16 bases between. Here the CDR3 reads CASSQAGGGRTDTQYF. The CDR3 nucleotides read TGTGCCAGCAGCCAGGCAGGGGGGGGACGCACAGATACGCAGTATTTT.

The chain is built from TRBV5-1 and TRBJ2-5, with TRBD1 as a possible D gene (6 bases). CDR1 and CDR2 (germline): SGHRS, YFSETQ. Trimming pared 3 bases from V and 2 bases from J, leaving 11 bases between. The CDR3 spans 14 residues. The CDR3 reads CASSYLGTQETQYF. The CDR3 DNA follows: TGCGCCAGCAGCTACCTCGGGACACAAGAGACCCAGTACTTC.

The gene calls are TRBV27 and TRBJ1-6; possibly TRBD1 for D (6 bases). Trimming shortened V by 5 bases and J by 6 bases, and 8 bases separated the two germline ends. The CDR3 extends over 13 amino acids. CDR1 MNHEY and CDR2 SMNVEV come from the germline V gene (reference sequence). This chain's CDR3 is CASSQDSNSPLHF. As DNA, the CDR3 is TGTGCCAGCAGTCAGGACAGTAATTCACCCCTCCACTTT.

The V gene is TRBV19, the J gene TRBJ2-2, with TRBD1 matching 10 bases. Germline values: CDR1 LNHDA, CDR2 SQIVND (reference sequence). The ends lost 6 bases at V and 7 bases at J; junction bases unmatched: 5. This CDR3 spans 14 amino acids. This CDR3 reads CASSTTGGRGELFF. The CDR3, as DNA: TGTGCCAGTAGCACGACAGGGGGCCGCGGGGAGCTGTTTTTT.

This clone was observed a single time. The rearrangement joins TRBV19 to TRBJ1-5; D gene uncertain. The CDR3 is made up of 14 amino acids. V was clipped by 2 bases and J by 2 bases, with 7 bases between them. Germline V gene data show CDR1 as LNHDA and CDR2 as SQIVND (reference sequence). CDR3 sequence reads: CASSIPVGNQPQHF. DNA of the CDR3: TGTGCCAGTAGTATACCCGTGGGCAATCAGCCCCAGCATTTT.

V is TRBV19 and J is TRBJ2-5, with a possible D match to TRBD2 (5 bases). This CDR3 has 15 residues. CDR1 and CDR2 (germline): LNHDA, SQIVND (reference sequence). Between the trimmed V and J ends, which lost 3 bases and 2 bases, there was a span of 13 bases. The CDR3 loop reads CASSMIGGGQETQYF. CDR3 nucleotides: TGTGCCAGTAGTATGATCGGAGGCGGTCAAGAGACCCAGTACTTC.

This sequence joins TRBV11-1 and TRBJ2-2; D gene uncertain. Trimming took off 3 bases at V and 0 bases at J, with 11 bases between the two ends. This CDR3 spans 16 amino acids. Germline CDR1 reads SGHAT; CDR2 reads FQDESV (reference sequence). The DNA of the CDR3 is TGTGCCAGCAGCTTGCTAATGGGGACGAACACCGGGGAGCTGTTTTTT. It is translated as CASSLLMGTNTGELFF.

The chain recombines TRBV5-6 with TRBJ2-2, with no clear D. The germline CDR1 and CDR2 sequences are SGHDT and YYEEEE. This CDR3 comprises 13 residues. Trimming shortened V by 4 bases and J by 1 base, and 5 bases separated the two germline ends. CDR3 residues: CASSNQNTGELFF. The CDR3 DNA is TGTGCCAGCAGCAACCAGAACACCGGGGAGCTGTTTTTT. The variable domain in full, with the rest retrieved from reference TRBV5-6 and TRBJ2-2, is DAGVTQSPTHLIKTRGQQVTLRCSPKSGHDTVSWYQQALGQGPQFIFQYYEEEERQRGNFPDRFSGHQFPNYSSELNVNALLLGDSALYLCASSNQNTGELFFGEGSRLTVL.

This sequence joins TRBV5-5 and TRBJ2-2; TRBD1 is a possible D gene (6 bases). This CDR3 spans 16 amino acids. V dropped 2 bases and J dropped 0 bases, with 11 bases sitting between them. Looked up from germline, CDR1 is SGHKS and CDR2 is YYEKEE (reference sequence). The CDR3 spells CASSLAGTTNTGELFF. CDR3 nucleotide sequence: TGTGCCAGCAGCTTAGCCGGGACAACGAACACCGGGGAGCTGTTTTTT.

This chain uses TRBV28 with TRBJ1-2; D gene uncertain. The CDR3 has 14 amino acids. Trimming shortened V by 6 bases and J by 5 bases, and 16 bases separated the two germline ends. Germline loops: CDR1 MDHEN, CDR2 SYDVKM. The CDR3 protein is CASRPLVWRYGYTF. The CDR3, as DNA: TGTGCCAGCAGGCCGCTCGTATGGAGGTATGGCTACACCTTC.

This sequence joins TRBV4-1 and TRBJ2-3; 10 bases match TRBD2. The CDR3 extends over 17 amino acids. The V gene's germline CDR1 is MGHRA and CDR2 YSYEKL. The V and J ends lost 0 bases and 4 bases, in that order; junction bases with no gene match: 7. Here the CDR3 reads CASSQDGAGGRADTQYF. CDR3 nucleotide sequence: TGCGCCAGCAGCCAAGATGGAGCGGGGGGGCGGGCAGATACGCAGTATTTT.

Worth noting for this clone: The sample holds other DNA sequences that translate to the same CDR3. This chain connects TRBV19 to TRBJ2-7; D is ambiguous. V lost 4 bases and J lost 0, with 10 bases in between. The CDR3 length is 14 residues. Germline loops: CDR1 LNHDA, CDR2 SQIVND (reference sequence). In nucleotides, the CDR3 is TGTGCCAGTAGTAGAAACCACGACTCCTACGAGCAGTACTTC. Translation: CASSRNHDSYEQYF.

The rearrangement uses TRBV28 and TRBJ1-2; TRBD1 matches at 8 bases. Germline CDR1 MDHEN, CDR2 SYDVKM. After removal of 5 bases from V and 2 bases from J, the junction contained 10 bases not matched to a gene. The CDR3 is 16 residues long. CDR3 residues: CASSPGGQGWNYGYTF. The CDR3 nucleotides are TGTGCCAGCAGTCCGGGAGGACAGGGATGGAACTATGGCTACACCTTC.

This clone was counted once. This rearrangement joins TRBV24-1 to TRBJ2-5; the match to TRBD2 covers 10 bases. CDR3 length: 19 amino acids. V dropped 3 bases and J dropped 5; count of bases not matched to a gene: 17. The germline V gene has CDR1 KGHDR and CDR2 SFDVKD. The CDR3 protein is CATSDNGPRSGGGSETQYF. CDR3 bases: TGTGCCACCAGTGATAACGGGCCTCGAAGCGGGGGGGGATCCGAGACCCAGTACTTC.

In regard to this clone: The final CDR3 position lacks the conserved phenylalanine or tryptophan, pointing to a likely read error. No DNA is shown, since the ends of the CDR3 on it are uncertain; the CDR3 is the one TCRdb lists. This chain connects TRBV21-1 to TRBJ1-2. TRBV21-1 represents a pseudogene. The CDR3 extends over 9 residues, inclusive of both ends. This CDR3 reads CATMDARDV.

The chain joins TRBV20-1 to TRBJ2-1, with 8 bases that match TRBD2. The germline gives CDR1 DFQATT, CDR2 SNEGSKA (reference sequence). This CDR3 is 15 amino acids long. V trimming: 3 bases; J trimming: 9 bases; junction bases outside the gene matches: 13. CDR3 region: CSASKTGTRAAEQFF. The CDR3 DNA reads TGCAGTGCTAGTAAAACCGGGACTAGGGCGGCTGAGCAGTTCTTC.

The V call is TRBV29-1, the J call TRBJ1-2, with 11 nucleotides matching TRBD1. Germline V gene lookup returns CDR1 SQVTM and CDR2 ANQGSEA. After removal of 6 bases from V and 6 bases from J, the junction contained 9 bases not matched to a gene. The CDR3 runs 14 residues. CDR3 coding DNA: TGCAGCGTCGGACAGGGGGCGCAGAGTCATGGCTACACCTTC. This sequence encodes CSVGQGAQSHGYTF.

The J gene is TRBJ2-6, the V gene TRBV7-2; no firm D call. V lost 6 bases to trimming and J lost 1 base, with 4 bases between them. Germline lookup yields CDR1 SGHTA and CDR2 FQGNSA. The CDR3 extends over 13 amino acids. CDR3 DNA sequence: TGTGCCAGCAGTCAATCTGGGGCCAACGTCCTGACTTTC. This codes for CASSQSGANVLTF.

The chain is built from TRBV3-1 (or the pseudogene TRBV3-2) and TRBJ1-2; D is possibly TRBD1 (6 bases). This CDR3 has 13 residues. The V gene's germline CDR1 is LGHDT and CDR2 YNNKEL (reference sequence). Between the trimmed V and J ends, which lost 1 base and 8 bases, there was a span of 11 bases. As DNA, the CDR3 is TGTGCCAGCAGCCAAGCAGGGGCAGGCGGCTACACCTTC. This gives the protein CASSQAGAGGYTF.

Written as DNA, the CDR3 is TGTGCCAGCAGTTTCAGGGATGGCTACACCTTC. Protein sequence: CASSFRDGYTF. The rearrangement links TRBV28 to TRBJ1-2, with D possibly TRBD1 on 5 matching bases. The CDR3 spans 11 residues. CDR1 and CDR2 from the germline V gene are MDHEN and SYDVKM. With 3 bases removed from V and 6 bases from J, the gap between germline ends came to 5 bases.

The chain joins TRBV5-1 to TRBJ1-2; a possible D gene is TRBD1 (5 bases). Germline CDR1 and CDR2: SGHRS and YFSETQ. This CDR3 contains 14 residues. Deletions cut 6 bases from V and 8 bases from J, with 20 bases between. Here the CDR3 DNA reads TGCGCCAGCACCGACCCAGACAGAAGGGCGGGCTACACCTTC. Protein product: CASTDPDRRAGYTF.

V is TRBV2 and J is TRBJ1-1; 8 bases agree with TRBD1. After removal of 3 bases from V and 5 bases from J, the junction contained 8 bases not matched to a gene. The V gene's germline CDR1 is SNHLY and CDR2 FYNNEI. This CDR3 is built from 15 residues. CDR3 sequence reads: CASSEEQGVWTEAFF. The CDR3 DNA reads as TGTGCCAGCAGTGAGGAACAGGGGGTTTGGACTGAAGCTTTCTTT.

Details on this clone: The sample carries other DNA sequences with the same CDR3. The chain carries TRBV5-1 and TRBJ2-7, with D uncertain. CDR1 is SGHRS, CDR2 YFSETQ, per germline. This CDR3 is built from 13 residues. Trimming took 0 bases from V and 1 from J, leaving 5 bases between them. This chain's CDR3 is CASSLEVSYEQYF. CDR3 DNA: TGCGCCAGCAGCTTGGAAGTATCCTACGAGCAGTACTTC.

J is TRBJ1-5 and V is TRBV30; TRBD1 might be the D (5 bases). V lost 4 bases to trimming and J lost 0 bases, with 10 bases between them. Germline-derived CDR1 and CDR2 are GTSNPN and SVGIG (reference sequence). The CDR3 covers 14 residues. In DNA form, the CDR3 reads TGTGCCTGGACCCGACAGTATAGCAATCAGCCCCAGCATTTT. Protein product: CAWTRQYSNQPQHF.

The chain joins TRBV6-1 to TRBJ2-5; 10 nucleotides agree with TRBD1. This CDR3 region has 15 residues. V shed 1 base, J shed 4 bases, and the junction held 3 bases outside the gene matches. CDR1 MNHNS and CDR2 SASEGT come from the germline V gene. The CDR3 loop is CASSEVGDRGETQYF. Here the CDR3 DNA reads TGTGCCAGCAGTGAAGTTGGGGACAGGGGAGAGACCCAGTACTTC.